The rows below give T cell receptor beta chains drawn from one sample of a study of T cells in localized non-small cell lung cancer. Data came from immunoSEQ multiplex PCR; TCRdb stores just in-frame clones and leaves some out. The data hold about 47,000 clones, with 85% to 90% observed a single time. The sequenced sample was PBMCs, obtained before any cancer treatment. These receptors were obtained from a man aged 40 to 70 with stage II lung adenocarcinoma. Each CDR3 is given with its conserved first and last residue. A D gene is named only where the DNA matches it firmly. Size is stated for part of the rows, as once, few or many counts, or as a class when the clone is expanded.

clone_size: .
j_call: TRBJ1-2
v_call: TRBV7-9
d_call: TRBD1
cdr3_nt: TGTGCCAGCAGCTTATCCCCCGGAGACAGGGTCCATGGCTACACCTTC
cdr3_aa: CASSLSPGDRVHGYTF

clone_size: .
j_call: TRBJ2-1
v_call: TRBV12-5
d_call: .
cdr3_nt: TGTGCTAGTGGTTCCTCTCCAGGGGGGTCCTACAATGAGCAGTTCTTC
cdr3_aa: CASGSSPGGSYNEQFF

clone_size: .
j_call: TRBJ2-1
v_call: TRBV9
d_call: TRBD1
cdr3_nt: TGTGCCAGCAGCCCCGCCTCCGGGACAGTTTACAATGAGCAGTTCTTC
cdr3_aa: CASSPASGTVYNEQFF

clone_size: .
j_call: TRBJ1-2
v_call: TRBV7-8
d_call: .
cdr3_nt: TGTGCCAGCAGCTTATGGAACTATCCTCGGCAGGGCATAGAAGGTAACTATGGCTACACCTTC
cdr3_aa: CASSLWNYPRQGIEGNYGYTF

clone_size: .
j_call: TRBJ2-2
v_call: TRBV6-6
d_call: .
cdr3_nt: TGTGCCAGCAGTCAGTGGCCAGGGAACACCGGGGAGCTGTTTTTT
cdr3_aa: CASSQWPGNTGELFF

clone_size: .
j_call: TRBJ2-1
v_call: TRBV19
d_call: TRBD2
cdr3_nt: TGTGCCAGTACAGCTAGCGGCTACAATGAGCAGTTCTTC
cdr3_aa: CASTASGYNEQFF

clone_size: .
j_call: TRBJ2-2
v_call: TRBV6-4
d_call: .
cdr3_nt: TGTGCCAGCAGTATCGACGGGGCGAACACCGGGGAGCTGTTTTTT
cdr3_aa: CASSIDGANTGELFF

clone_size: .
j_call: TRBJ2-7
v_call: TRBV19
d_call: TRBD1
cdr3_nt: TGTGCCAGTAGTATGGGGACACAGGGGGAGTCTAGCGAGCAGTACTTC
cdr3_aa: CASSMGTQGESSEQYF

clone_size: .
j_call: TRBJ1-1
v_call: TRBV7-3
d_call: .
cdr3_nt: TGTGCCAGCAGCTTAACAGGGGGGAACACTGAAGCTTTCTTT
cdr3_aa: CASSLTGGNTEAFF

clone_size: once
j_call: TRBJ2-7
v_call: TRBV5-1
d_call: .
cdr3_nt: TGCGCCAGCAGCATTGGGGGGACCCGAATGACCGGGGAGCAGTACTTC
cdr3_aa: CASSIGGTRMTGEQYF

clone_size: .
j_call: TRBJ1-4
v_call: TRBV11-2
d_call: TRBD1
cdr3_nt: TGTGCCAGCAGTCGAACAGGGGCCGGCACTAATGAAAAACTGTTTTTT
cdr3_aa: CASSRTGAGTNEKLFF

clone_size: few
j_call: TRBJ1-5
v_call: TRBV6-1
d_call: .
cdr3_nt: TGTGCCAGCAGTGAATTCTGGACAGATAGCAATCAGCCCCAGCATTTT
cdr3_aa: CASSEFWTDSNQPQHF

clone_size: once
j_call: TRBJ2-2
v_call: TRBV11-3
d_call: .
cdr3_nt: TGTGCCAGCAGCTTAGACGGGGGCTTGAACACCGGGGAGCTGTTTTTT
cdr3_aa: CASSLDGGLNTGELFF

clone_size: .
j_call: TRBJ1-5
v_call: TRBV6-4
d_call: .
cdr3_nt: TGTGCCAGCAGCGCCGAGGGGGATAGTCAGCCCCAGCATTTT
cdr3_aa: CASSAEGDSQPQHF

clone_size: .
j_call: TRBJ2-2
v_call: TRBV27
d_call: .
cdr3_nt: TGTGCCAGCAGTTTATTGAGCACCGGGGAGCTGTTTTTT
cdr3_aa: CASSLLSTGELFF

clone_size: .
j_call: TRBJ1-5
v_call: TRBV5-8
d_call: .
cdr3_nt: TGTGCCAGCACCTCATCTGGGTATAGCAATCAGCCCCAGCATTTT
cdr3_aa: CASTSSGYSNQPQHF

clone_size: .
j_call: TRBJ2-2
v_call: TRBV5-4
d_call: .
cdr3_nt: TGTGCCAGCACGGGGGCGTACACCGGGGAGCTGTTTTTT
cdr3_aa: CASTGAYTGELFF

clone_size: once
j_call: TRBJ2-1
v_call: TRBV11-2
d_call: .
cdr3_nt: TGTGCCAGCAGCGCAGCTGCCCCCGGAGGTGAGCAGTTCTTC
cdr3_aa: CASSAAAPGGEQFF

clone_size: .
j_call: TRBJ1-6
v_call: TRBV6-5
d_call: .
cdr3_nt: TGTGCCAGCAGTCACACAAAGTCCTCCCGGGACCCCCTCCACTTT
cdr3_aa: CASSHTKSSRDPLHF

clone_size: .
j_call: TRBJ2-3
v_call: TRBV5-1
d_call: TRBD2
cdr3_nt: TGCGCCAGCAGCTCCGGACTAGCTATCGATACGCAGTATTTT
cdr3_aa: CASSSGLAIDTQYF

clone_size: .
j_call: TRBJ2-3
v_call: TRBV19
d_call: TRBD2
cdr3_nt: TGTGCCAGTACCCCCACGGGAGGGCACACAGATACGCAGTATTTT
cdr3_aa: CASTPTGGHTDTQYF

clone_size: .
j_call: TRBJ1-1
v_call: TRBV5-8
d_call: .
cdr3_nt: TGTGCCAGCAGCTCAGACTGGAACACTGAAGCTTTCTTT
cdr3_aa: CASSSDWNTEAFF

clone_size: few
j_call: TRBJ2-3
v_call: TRBV13
d_call: TRBD2
cdr3_nt: TGTGCCAGCAGCCCTCCGGGACTAGGGACAGATACGCAGTATTTT
cdr3_aa: CASSPPGLGTDTQYF

clone_size: .
j_call: TRBJ2-1
v_call: TRBV5-1
d_call: TRBD2
cdr3_nt: TGCGCCAGCAGCCGTAGCGGGGGGGCCGTAGATGAGCAGTTCTTC
cdr3_aa: CASSRSGGAVDEQFF

clone_size: .
j_call: TRBJ1-1
v_call: TRBV5-8
d_call: .
cdr3_nt: TGTGCCAGCAGCTACTTAATGGGGTCTGAAGCTTTCTTT
cdr3_aa: CASSYLMGSEAFF